These 27 T cell receptor beta chains originate from one sample sequenced in a study of blood T cell repertoires in COVID-19. Here immunoSEQ multiplex PCR was the method, and the copy in TCRdb shows in-frame clones only, minus some. The repertoire has around 620,000 clones, around 90% of them found once; the top ten carry approximately 0.3%. The material sequenced was peripheral blood. These receptors were taken from a young woman with acute or convalescent COVID-19.

The DNA of the CDR3 is TGCGCCAGCAGCCCCTCCGGGGAGGGAAGGCAGCCCCAGCATTTT. This translates into CASSPSGEGRQPQHF. The rearrangement joins TRBV4-3 to TRBJ1-5; no firm D call. V lost 4 bases to trimming and J lost 7 bases, with 17 bases between them. The CDR3 runs to 15 residues. Germline V gene data show CDR1 as LGHNA and CDR2 as YSLEER.

The chain has TRBV29-1 and TRBJ2-2; the D gene is possibly TRBD2 (7 bases). The germline V and J ends were trimmed by 5 bases and 7 bases, with 14 bases remaining between them. The CDR3 has 13 residues. The germline V gene has CDR1 SQVTM and CDR2 ANQGSEA. CDR3 region: CSVLPGEGGELFF. DNA of the CDR3: TGCAGCGTTCTACCAGGGGAGGGCGGGGAGCTGTTTTTT.

V is TRBV4-1 and J is TRBJ2-7; 12 bases map to TRBD2. The CDR3 has 17 residues. Trimming took 2 bases from V and 3 from J; bases not matched to a gene: 8. Germline V gene lookup returns CDR1 MGHRA and CDR2 YSYEKL. CDR3 amino acids: CASSQILAGGPRYEQYF. CDR3 nucleotide sequence: TGCGCCAGCAGCCAAATCCTAGCGGGGGGGCCACGCTACGAGCAGTACTTC.

The chain uses TRBV2 and TRBJ2-3; D call uncertain. V was cut by 4 bases and J by 2 bases, with 10 bases left in between. Germline V gene sequence: CDR1 SNHLY, CDR2 FYNNEI. The CDR3 runs to 14 residues. CDR3 region: CASSASYYTDTQYF. CDR3 DNA: TGTGCCAGCAGTGCGTCCTACTACACAGATACGCAGTATTTT. The full variable domain, its missing parts supplied by reference TRBV2 and TRBJ2-3, is EPEVTQTPSHQVTQMGQEVILRCVPISNHLYFYWYRQILGQKVEFLVSFYNNEISEKSEIFDDQFSVERPDGSNFTLKIRSTKLEDSAMYFCASSASYYTDTQYFGPGTRLTVL.

This chain uses TRBV18 with TRBJ1-1, with a weak D call TRBD1 (5 bases). The V end was cut by 5 bases, the J end by 7 bases, with 14 bases between. This CDR3 is 13 amino acids long. Germline loops: CDR1 KGHSH, CDR2 LQKENI. CDR3 loop: CASSTAGGSEAFF. CDR3 nucleotides: TGTGCCAGCTCAACCGCGGGGGGGAGTGAAGCTTTCTTT.

The rearrangement links TRBV21-1 to TRBJ2-1; TRBD2, the table's D call, was not compared with the DNA. TRBV21-1 is a listed pseudogene. The CDR3 loop spans 16 amino acids. CDR3 in amino acids: CASSTPGEKSNNEQFF. The CDR3 DNA sequence: TGTGCCAGCAGCACCCCCGGGGAGAAGTCGAACAATGAGCAGTTCTTC.

The V gene is TRBV29-1, the J gene TRBJ2-1; 8 nucleotides line up with TRBD2. The CDR3 covers 15 residues. The ends lost 3 bases at V and 5 bases at J; junction bases unmatched: 9. From germline, CDR1 is SQVTM and CDR2 ANQGSEA. The CDR3 region is CSVDFPGGRHNEQFF. The CDR3 nucleotides read TGCAGCGTTGATTTCCCGGGGGGGCGACACAATGAGCAGTTCTTC.

In this sample, this clone turned up once. At the DNA level, this CDR3 is encoded by other sequences in the same sample as well. The chain employs TRBV12-3 or TRBV12-4 and TRBJ1-1, with 7 bases identical to TRBD1. This CDR3 is built from 12 residues. J was trimmed by 4 bases and V by 5 bases; bases with no gene match: 1. Here the CDR3 reads CASSPGGTEAFF. CDR3 sequence (DNA): TGTGCCAGCAGTCCAGGGGGCACTGAAGCTTTCTTT.

The V and J genes are TRBV19 and TRBJ2-1; TRBD2 aligns across 10 bases. Germline CDR1 is LNHDA and CDR2 is SQIVND (reference sequence). V lost 8 bases, J lost 6 bases, and 4 bases stayed unmatched. This CDR3 is built from 13 residues. The CDR3 region is CASERGGSNEQFF. CDR3 DNA sequence: TGTGCCAGTGAGCGGGGGGGTAGCAATGAGCAGTTCTTC.

The CDR3 here is CASSYPPGGETQYF. Here the CDR3 DNA reads TGTGCCAGCAGTTACCCGCCAGGGGGGGAGACCCAGTACTTC. This rearrangement joins TRBV6-5 to TRBJ2-5; D perhaps matches TRBD1 (7 bases). The CDR3 loop spans 14 amino acids. The V and J ends lost 2 bases and 5 bases respectively, with 12 bases between them. Germline V CDR1 and CDR2: MNHEY, SVGAGI.

V is TRBV5-1 and J is TRBJ2-1; the D gene is possibly TRBD1 (6 bases). Germline-derived CDR1 and CDR2 are SGHRS and YFSETQ. Trimming took off 0 bases at V and 2 bases at J, with 9 bases between the two ends. The CDR3 contains 15 residues. The DNA for the CDR3 is TGCGCCAGCAGCTTGGGACAGGTTACCTACAATGAGCAGTTCTTC. Translated, it gives CASSLGQVTYNEQFF.

The chain uses TRBV4-1 and TRBJ1-1; 7 bases match TRBD1. Germline trimming cut 3 bases from V and 7 bases from J; bases unmatched to any gene: 8. CDR3 size: 14 residues. From germline, CDR1 is MGHRA and CDR2 YSYEKL. The CDR3 DNA reads as TGCGCCAGCAGCCAGCCCAACAGGGGTGGTGAAGCTTTCTTT. This translates into CASSQPNRGGEAFF.

CDR3 protein: CASSLATGLWDLNEKLFF. The DNA of the CDR3 is TGTGCCAGCAGCTTAGCAACAGGGCTTTGGGACCTTAATGAAAAACTGTTTTTT. The rearrangement links TRBV11-2 to TRBJ1-4, with D possibly matching TRBD1 (6 bases). Per germline, CDR1 SGHAT and CDR2 FQNNGV. The CDR3 has 18 amino acids. The V end lost 1 base, the J end lost 4 bases, and 19 bases lay between the germline ends.

The chain couples TRBV18 to TRBJ1-5; 9 bases are shared with TRBD1. Germline CDR1 KGHSH, CDR2 LQKENI. There are 12 residues in the CDR3. The junction had 1 base not matched to a gene; V was cut back by 6 bases and J by 7 bases. Here the CDR3 reads CASSTGGQPQHF. The CDR3 nucleotides read TGTGCCAGCTCGACAGGGGGACAGCCCCAGCATTTT.

The chain employs TRBV18 and TRBJ2-5; D remains ambiguous. The CDR3 runs to 14 residues. CDR1 is KGHSH, CDR2 LQKENI, per germline. V gave up 3 bases and J gave up 1 base, with 9 bases separating them. CDR3 coding DNA: TGTGCCAGCTCACCCCGTGCAGGCCAAGAGACCCAGTACTTC. Amino acids: CASSPRAGQETQYF.

This sequence joins TRBV7-3 and TRBJ2-1; tentatively, D is TRBD1 (5 bases). Germline CDR1 SGHTA, CDR2 FQGTGA. The CDR3 runs 13 residues. V was trimmed by 3 bases and J by 9 bases, leaving 12 bases between them. The CDR3 loop is CASSLEQGGEQFF. Here the CDR3 DNA reads TGTGCCAGCAGCTTGGAGCAGGGTGGTGAGCAGTTCTTC.

This clone was counted only a few times. Here the CDR3 reads CASSELRPSGHNEQFF. The CDR3 DNA reads TGTGCCAGCAGCGAGTTAAGGCCTAGCGGGCACAATGAGCAGTTCTTC. The V call is TRBV3-1 (or the pseudogene TRBV3-2), the J call TRBJ2-1; 8 bases map to TRBD2. There are 16 residues in the CDR3. The germline CDR1 and CDR2 sequences are LGHDT and YNNKEL (reference sequence). V trimming: 5 bases; J trimming: 5 bases; junction bases outside the gene matches: 11.

The rearrangement uses TRBV7-2 and TRBJ1-2; TRBD1 might be the D (6 bases). Germline assignment: CDR1 SGHTA and CDR2 FQGNSA. The CDR3 runs to 14 residues. V lost 5 bases, J lost 8 bases, and 18 bases lay in between. The CDR3 DNA is TGTGCCAGCAGCCCGTCACAGGGTGGATTGGGCTACACCTTC. Translation: CASSPSQGGLGYTF.

The rearrangement joins TRBV4-3 to TRBJ2-1; 7 bases are a match to TRBD2. Germline CDR1 LGHNA, CDR2 YSLEER. The CDR3 spans 16 residues. The V segment lost 0 bases and the J segment 5 bases; nucleotides outside the gene matches: 7. CDR3: CASSQESGGNNNEQFF. The CDR3 bases are TGCGCCAGCAGCCAAGAATCCGGGGGGAACAACAATGAGCAGTTCTTC.

This sequence joins TRBV7-9 and TRBJ1-4; D may be TRBD1 (5 bases). V was pared by 3 bases and J by 4 bases, with 15 bases between. The CDR3 loop spans 16 amino acids. The V gene's germline CDR1 is SEHNR and CDR2 FQNEAQ (reference sequence). This chain's CDR3 is CASSLGFDGGNEKLFF. In DNA form, the CDR3 reads TGTGCCAGCAGCTTGGGGTTTGACGGGGGTAATGAAAAACTGTTTTTT.

The gene calls are TRBV15 and TRBJ2-2, with D possibly TRBD1 on 6 matching bases. CDR3 size: 14 residues. With 2 bases removed from V and 5 bases from J, the gap between germline ends came to 9 bases. CDR1 is LNHNV, CDR2 YYDKDF, per germline (reference sequence). In DNA, the CDR3 is TGTGCCACCAGCAGATCAGGGGAAACCGGGGAGCTGTTTTTT. Its protein is CATSRSGETGELFF.

The sample holds a few counts of this clone. The chain carries TRBV27 and TRBJ2-7, with D possibly TRBD1 on 6 matching bases. The CDR3 is made up of 15 amino acids. In germline, CDR1 is MNHEY, CDR2 SMNVEV (reference sequence). V shed 5 bases and J shed 0 bases, with 14 bases lying between them. The CDR3 reads CASSPGQYSSYEQYF. CDR3 in DNA: TGTGCCAGCAGTCCAGGACAGTACAGCTCCTACGAGCAGTACTTC.

The J gene is TRBJ2-7, the V gene TRBV4-3; no clear D gene. CDR1 and CDR2 from the germline V gene are LGHNA and YSLEER. Trimming took off 4 bases at V and 4 bases at J, with 11 bases between the two ends. The CDR3 runs to 13 residues. The CDR3 spells CASSLSNGYEQYF. For the CDR3, the DNA is TGCGCCAGCAGCCTCTCCAACGGGTACGAGCAGTACTTC.

This rearrangement joins TRBV20-1 to TRBJ1-3; D is undetermined. This CDR3 spans 11 amino acids. CDR1 and CDR2 from the germline V gene are DFQATT and SNEGSKA (reference sequence). The ends were cut back, 4 bases at V and 6 bases at J, with 7 bases in the middle. CDR3 sequence: CSATSLNTIYF. CDR3 nucleotide sequence: TGCAGTGCTACGTCTCTAAACACCATATATTTT.

The V and J genes are TRBV13 and TRBJ2-5, with 9 bases aligning to TRBD2. Germline V lookup: CDR1 PRHDT, CDR2 FYEKMQ (reference sequence). The trim removed 3 bases at V and 3 bases at J, leaving 5 bases unmatched. The CDR3 extends over 15 amino acids. The CDR3 loop reads CASSLVAGGKETQYF. The CDR3 DNA follows: TGTGCCAGCAGCTTGGTGGCGGGGGGGAAAGAGACCCAGTACTTC.

In this sample, this clone turned up a few times. V and J are TRBV7-2 and TRBJ1-5; D is unclear. The CDR3 is 17 amino acids. The V gene's germline CDR1 is SGHTA and CDR2 FQGNSA. V shed 3 bases and J shed 2 bases, with 17 bases lying between them. CDR3 region: CASSFFPGGWGNQPQHF. The CDR3 bases are TGTGCCAGCAGCTTCTTTCCCGGAGGTTGGGGCAATCAGCCCCAGCATTTT.

The table lists this clone with a few counts. The chain combines TRBV24-1 with TRBJ1-2; 8 bases agree with TRBD1. Germline CDR1 and CDR2: KGHDR and SFDVKD. J was trimmed by 2 bases and V by 3 bases; bases with no gene match: 7. This CDR3 spans 16 amino acids. In nucleotides, the CDR3 is TGTGCCACCAGTGATGCCCATCGACAGGGGAACTATGGCTACACCTTC. This gives the protein CATSDAHRQGNYGYTF.